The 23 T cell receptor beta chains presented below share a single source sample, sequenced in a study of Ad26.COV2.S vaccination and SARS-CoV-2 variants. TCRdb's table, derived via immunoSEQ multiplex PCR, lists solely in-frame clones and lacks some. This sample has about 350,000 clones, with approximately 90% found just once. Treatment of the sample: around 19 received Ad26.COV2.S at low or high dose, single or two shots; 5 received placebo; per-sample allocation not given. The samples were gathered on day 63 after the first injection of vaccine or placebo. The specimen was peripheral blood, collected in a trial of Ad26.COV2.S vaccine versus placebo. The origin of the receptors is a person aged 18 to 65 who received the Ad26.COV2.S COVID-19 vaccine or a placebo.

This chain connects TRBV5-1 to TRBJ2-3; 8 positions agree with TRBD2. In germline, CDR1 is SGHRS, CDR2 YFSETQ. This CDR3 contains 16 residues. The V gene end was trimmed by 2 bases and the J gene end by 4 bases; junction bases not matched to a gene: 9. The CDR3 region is CASSFTPPGGADTQYF. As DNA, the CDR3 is TGCGCCAGCAGCTTTACTCCCCCCGGGGGGGCAGATACGCAGTATTTT.

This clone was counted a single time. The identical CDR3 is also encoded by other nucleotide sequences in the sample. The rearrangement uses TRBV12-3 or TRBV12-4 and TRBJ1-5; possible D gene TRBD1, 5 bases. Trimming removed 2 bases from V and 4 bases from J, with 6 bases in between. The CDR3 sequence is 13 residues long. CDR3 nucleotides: TGTGCCAGCAGTTTAAGGGGAAATCAGCCCCAGCATTTT. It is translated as CASSLRGNQPQHF.

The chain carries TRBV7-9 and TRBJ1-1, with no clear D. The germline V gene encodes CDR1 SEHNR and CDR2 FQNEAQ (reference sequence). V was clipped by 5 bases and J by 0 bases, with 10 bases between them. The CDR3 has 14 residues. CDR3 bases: TGTGCCAGCAGCCAACACGGGCTGAACACTGAAGCTTTCTTT. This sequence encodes CASSQHGLNTEAFF. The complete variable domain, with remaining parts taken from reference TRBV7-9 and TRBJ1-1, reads DTGVSQNPRHKITKRGQNVTFRCDPISEHNRLYWYRQTLGQGPEFLTYFQNEAQLEKSRLLSDRFSAERPKGSFSTLEIQRTEQGDSAMYLCASSQHGLNTEAFFGQGTRLTVV.

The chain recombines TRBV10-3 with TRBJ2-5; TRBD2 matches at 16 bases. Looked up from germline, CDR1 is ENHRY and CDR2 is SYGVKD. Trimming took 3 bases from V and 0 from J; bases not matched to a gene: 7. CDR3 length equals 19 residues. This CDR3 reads CAISDGTSGRALDQETQYF. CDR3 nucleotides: TGTGCCATCAGTGATGGGACTAGCGGGAGGGCCCTGGACCAAGAGACCCAGTACTTC.

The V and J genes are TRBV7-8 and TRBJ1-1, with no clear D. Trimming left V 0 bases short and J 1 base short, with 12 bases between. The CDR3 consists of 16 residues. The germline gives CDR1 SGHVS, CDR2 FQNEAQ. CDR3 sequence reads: CASSLAPSMGNTEAFF. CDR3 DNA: TGTGCCAGCAGCTTAGCGCCGAGTATGGGGAACACTGAAGCTTTCTTT.

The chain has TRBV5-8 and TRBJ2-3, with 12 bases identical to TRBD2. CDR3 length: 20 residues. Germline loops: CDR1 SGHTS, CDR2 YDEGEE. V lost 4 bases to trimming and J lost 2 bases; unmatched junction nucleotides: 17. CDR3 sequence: CASSPGGLAGGLLYTDTQYF. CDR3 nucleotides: TGTGCCAGCAGCCCCGGAGGGCTAGCGGGGGGGCTCCTCTACACAGATACGCAGTATTTT.

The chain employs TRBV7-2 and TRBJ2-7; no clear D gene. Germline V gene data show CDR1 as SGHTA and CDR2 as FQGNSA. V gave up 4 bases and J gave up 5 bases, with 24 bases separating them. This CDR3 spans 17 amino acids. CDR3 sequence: CASSSKRGNGIRDEQYF. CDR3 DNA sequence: TGTGCCAGCAGCTCGAAACGAGGAAACGGAATTAGAGACGAGCAGTACTTC.

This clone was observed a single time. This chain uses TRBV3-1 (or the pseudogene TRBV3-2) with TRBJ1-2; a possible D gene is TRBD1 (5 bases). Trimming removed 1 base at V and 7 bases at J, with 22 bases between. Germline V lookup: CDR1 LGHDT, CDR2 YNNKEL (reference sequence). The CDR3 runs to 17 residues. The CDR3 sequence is CASSQGGTHGTQGGYTF. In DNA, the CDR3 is TGTGCCAGCAGCCAAGGAGGCACGCACGGGACTCAGGGTGGCTACACCTTC.

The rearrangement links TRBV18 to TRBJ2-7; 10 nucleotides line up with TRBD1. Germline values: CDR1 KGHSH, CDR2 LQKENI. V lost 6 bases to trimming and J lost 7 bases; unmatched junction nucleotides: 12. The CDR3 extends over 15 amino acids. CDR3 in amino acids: CASSPGTGEAAEQYF. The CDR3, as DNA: TGTGCCAGCTCCCCCGGGACAGGGGAGGCGGCGGAGCAGTACTTC.

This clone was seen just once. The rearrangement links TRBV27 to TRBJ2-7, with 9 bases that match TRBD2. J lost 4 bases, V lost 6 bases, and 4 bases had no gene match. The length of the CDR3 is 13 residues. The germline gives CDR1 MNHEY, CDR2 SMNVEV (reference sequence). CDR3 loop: CASRGTSWYEQYF. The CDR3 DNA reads TGTGCCAGCAGGGGGACTAGCTGGTACGAGCAGTACTTC.

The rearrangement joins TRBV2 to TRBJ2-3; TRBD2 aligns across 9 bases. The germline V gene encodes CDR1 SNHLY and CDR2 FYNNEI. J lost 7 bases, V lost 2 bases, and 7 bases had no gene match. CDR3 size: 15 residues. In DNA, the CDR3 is TGTGCCAGCAGTGAACGAGCGGGGGGTGCTTATACGCAGTATTTT. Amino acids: CASSERAGGAYTQYF. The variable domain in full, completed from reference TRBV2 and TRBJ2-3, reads EPEVTQTPSHQVTQMGQEVILRCVPISNHLYFYWYRQILGQKVEFLVSFYNNEISEKSEIFDDQFSVERPDGSNFTLKIRSTKLEDSAMYFCASSERAGGAYTQYFGPGTRLTVL.

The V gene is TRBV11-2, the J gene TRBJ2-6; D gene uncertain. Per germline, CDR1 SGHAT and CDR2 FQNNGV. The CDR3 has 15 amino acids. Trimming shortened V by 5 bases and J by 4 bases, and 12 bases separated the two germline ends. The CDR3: CASSPWGSGANVLTF. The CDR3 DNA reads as TGTGCCAGCAGCCCGTGGGGTTCAGGGGCCAACGTCCTGACTTTC.

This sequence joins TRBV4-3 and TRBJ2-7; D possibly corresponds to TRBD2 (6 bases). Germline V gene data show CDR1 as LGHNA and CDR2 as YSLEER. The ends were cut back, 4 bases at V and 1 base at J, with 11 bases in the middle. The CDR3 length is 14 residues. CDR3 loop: CASSPGLRSYEQYF. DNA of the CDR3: TGCGCCAGCAGCCCGGGACTGCGGTCCTACGAGCAGTACTTC.

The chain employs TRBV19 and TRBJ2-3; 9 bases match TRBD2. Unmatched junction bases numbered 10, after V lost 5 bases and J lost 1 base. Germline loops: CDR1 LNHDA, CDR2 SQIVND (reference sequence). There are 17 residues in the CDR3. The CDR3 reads CASSGGLASIGTDTQYF. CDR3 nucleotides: TGTGCCAGTAGTGGGGGACTAGCTTCCATTGGCACAGATACGCAGTATTTT.

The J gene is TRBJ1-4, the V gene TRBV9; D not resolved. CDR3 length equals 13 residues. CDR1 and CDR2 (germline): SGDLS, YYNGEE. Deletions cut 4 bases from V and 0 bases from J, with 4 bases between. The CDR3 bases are TGTGCCAGCAGCCCGACAACTAATGAAAAACTGTTTTTT. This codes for CASSPTTNEKLFF.

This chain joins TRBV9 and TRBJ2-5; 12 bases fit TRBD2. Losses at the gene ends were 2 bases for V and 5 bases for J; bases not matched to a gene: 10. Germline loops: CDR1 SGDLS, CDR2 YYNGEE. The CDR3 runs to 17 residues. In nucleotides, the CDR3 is TGTGCCAGCAGCGTCGGCGGGCTAGCGGGGGGGCAGGAGACCCAGTACTTC. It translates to CASSVGGLAGGQETQYF.

The CDR3 DNA is TGTGCCAGTGGGGGATTCGATACGCAGTATTTT. Translating gives CASGGFDTQYF. V gene TRBV6-5 combines with J gene TRBJ2-3; D assignment may be TRBD1 or TRBD2 (5 bases each). Germline lookup yields CDR1 MNHEY and CDR2 SVGAGI. The V end was cut by 9 bases, the J end by 6 bases, with 10 bases between. The CDR3 contains 11 residues.

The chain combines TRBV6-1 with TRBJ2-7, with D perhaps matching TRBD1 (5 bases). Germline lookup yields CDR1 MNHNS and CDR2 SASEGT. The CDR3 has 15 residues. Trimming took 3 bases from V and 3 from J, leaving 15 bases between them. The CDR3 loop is CASSDFQGYSYEQYF. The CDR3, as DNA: TGTGCCAGCAGTGATTTTCAGGGATATAGCTACGAGCAGTACTTC.

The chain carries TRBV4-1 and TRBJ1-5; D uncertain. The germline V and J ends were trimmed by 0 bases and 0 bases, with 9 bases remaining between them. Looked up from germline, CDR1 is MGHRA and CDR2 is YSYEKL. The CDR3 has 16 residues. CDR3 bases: TGCGCCAGCAGCCAAGACCTGGCGAATAGCAATCAGCCCCAGCATTTT. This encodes CASSQDLANSNQPQHF.

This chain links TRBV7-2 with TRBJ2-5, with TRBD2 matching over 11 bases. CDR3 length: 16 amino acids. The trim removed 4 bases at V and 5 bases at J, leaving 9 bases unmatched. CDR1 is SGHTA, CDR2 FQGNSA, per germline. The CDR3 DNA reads TGTGCCAGCAGCTCTGTACTAGCGGGAGCTGGGGAGACCCAGTACTTC. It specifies CASSSVLAGAGETQYF.

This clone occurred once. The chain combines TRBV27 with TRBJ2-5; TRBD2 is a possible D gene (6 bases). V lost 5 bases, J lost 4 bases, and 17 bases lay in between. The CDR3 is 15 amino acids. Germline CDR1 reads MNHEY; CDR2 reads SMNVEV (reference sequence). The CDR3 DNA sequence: TGTGCCAGCAGTCCTATCCGATCGGGAGCAGAGACCCAGTACTTC. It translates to CASSPIRSGAETQYF.

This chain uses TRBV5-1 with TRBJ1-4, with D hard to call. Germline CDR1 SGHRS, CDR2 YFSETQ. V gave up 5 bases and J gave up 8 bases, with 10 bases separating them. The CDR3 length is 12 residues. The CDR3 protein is CASRDEREKLFF. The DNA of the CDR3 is TGCGCCAGCAGGGATGAAAGGGAAAAACTGTTTTTT. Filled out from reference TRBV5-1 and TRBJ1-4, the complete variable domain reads KAGVTQTPRYLIKTRGQQVTLSCSPISGHRSVSWYQQTPGQGLQFLFEYFSETQRNKGNFPGRFSGRQFSNSRSEMNVSTLELGDSALYLCASRDEREKLFFGSGTQLSVL.

The CDR3 sequence: CASSENRGRNSPLHF. The CDR3 DNA follows: TGTGCCAGCAGTGAAAACAGGGGGCGTAATTCACCCCTCCACTTT. This rearrangement joins TRBV2 to TRBJ1-6; TRBD1 aligns across 9 bases. From germline, CDR1 is SNHLY and CDR2 FYNNEI. Unmatched junction bases numbered 2, after V lost 2 bases and J lost 6 bases. This CDR3 comprises 15 residues.